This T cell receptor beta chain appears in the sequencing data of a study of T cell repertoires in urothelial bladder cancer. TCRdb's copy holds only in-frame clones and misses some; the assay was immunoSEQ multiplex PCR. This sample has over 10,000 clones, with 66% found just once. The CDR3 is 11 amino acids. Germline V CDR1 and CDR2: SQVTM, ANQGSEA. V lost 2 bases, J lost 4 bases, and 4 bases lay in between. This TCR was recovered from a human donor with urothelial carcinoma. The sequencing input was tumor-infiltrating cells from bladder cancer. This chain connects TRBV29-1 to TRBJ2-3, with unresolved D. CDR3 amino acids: CSVEPADTQYF. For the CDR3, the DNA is TGCAGCGTTGAACCGGCAGATACGCAGTATTTT.